Given below is one T cell receptor beta chain in context. Its specificity is unknown. A single record per CDR3 protein comes from TCRdb applying MiXCR to the RACE reads. Here the sample spans around 380,000 distinct CDR3 sequences, over 5% being singletons. The sample comes from a study of human T cells and chemical hapten exposure. The overall study: All patients underwent weekly scalp dosing with diphenylcyclopropenone for the full roughly 23-week study.

CDR1 MNHEY and CDR2 SVGAGI come from the germline V gene. The CDR3 has 11 residues. Trimming cost V 7 bases and J 10 bases, with 11 bases left between them. As to time point: pre-sensitization, week 0. Treatment indicated: therapeutic diphenylcyclopropenone sensitization with weekly scalp DPC. Total RNA came from unfractionated whole blood. Study-wide findings and caveats: Healthy people's immune response may differ from that of the donors, who had alopecia. After DPC sensitization, TCRs above 1 in 1000 frequency showed no change.

The TCR sequence derives from a woman younger than 30 with alopecia areata. Some clones in this sample may be carry-over from other donors' samples. This specimen was whole blood, taken in connection with sensitization to the hapten diphenylcyclopropenone (DPC). The gene calls are TRBV6-5 and TRBJ1-5; D remains ambiguous. Here the CDR3 DNA reads TGTGCCAGCATCCGAGGTCGACCCCAGCATTTT. Its translation: CASIRGRPQHF.